This T cell receptor beta chain is from a study of ipilimumab plus nivolumab after autologous stem cell transplantation. For the study at large: The myeloma cohort included high-risk transplant-naive patients and patients relapsing within 3 years of a first autologous transplant.

Starting 14 to 28 days after autologous transplant, ipilimumab 1 mg/kg was given. Dosing: nivolumab 3 mg/kg IV, weeks 1, 4, 7, 10, then every two weeks to week 26. Clones were sequenced by immunoSEQ multiplex PCR, and TCRdb holds only the in-frame ones, with some missing. The table has 9,000 to 15,000 clones, about 70% seen once. Trimming took off 2 bases at V and 6 bases at J, with 14 bases between the two ends. This CDR3 spans 15 amino acids. Germline values: CDR1 SGHAT, CDR2 FQNNGV. The receptor was isolated from a male donor with multiple myeloma. Sequencing was performed on PBMCs, taken in a trial of ipilimumab plus nivolumab as post-transplant consolidation. The chain combines TRBV11-2 with TRBJ2-1, with a possible D match to TRBD1 (5 bases). For the CDR3, the DNA is TGTGCCAGCAGCTTAATCGGACAATCTAGCAATGAGCAGTTCTTC. Its protein is CASSLIGQSSNEQFF.